This TCR beta chain was sequenced in a study of T cell repertoires in cytomegalovirus infection. On the study more broadly: The public TCR beta signatures pointed to both CMV infection and matching HLA type. Findings and limits, study-wide: Clonotype analysis showed dominance of the ex vivo response by HLA-C-restricted CMV-specific TCR beta clonotypes.

The germline CDR1 and CDR2 sequences are SGHTA and FQGNSA. Trimming at V came to 5 bases and at J to 4 bases, leaving 6 bases not matched to a gene. This CDR3 contains 14 residues. TCRdb itself ran the reads through MiXCR, one entry per CDR3 protein. The table lists 340,000 or so distinct CDR3 sequences, 20% to 30% of them singletons. This clonotype was observed many times. What it recognizes is unknown. This receptor was identified in a human donor in good health (CMV status not recorded). Some clones in this sample may be carry-over from other donors' samples. This chain joins TRBV7-2 and TRBJ2-5, with 8 nucleotides matching TRBD1. Material: cultured PBMCs, obtained from culture after CMV antigen stimulation. The CDR3 DNA reads as TGTGCCAGCAGCCCCTCGGACAGGGTAGAGACCCAGTACTTC. It specifies CASSPSDRVETQYF. Filled out from reference TRBV7-2 and TRBJ2-5, the complete variable domain reads GAGVSQSPSNKVTEKGKDVELRCDPISGHTALYWYRQSLGQGLEFLIYFQGNSAPDKSGLPSDRFSAERTGGSVSTLTIQRTQQEDSAVYLCASSPSDRVETQYFGPGTRLLVL.